The clone carrying this T cell receptor (beta chain) was observed a handful of times. The antigen is unknown. This specimen comes from a study of T cells in Graves' hyperthyroidism and ophthalmopathy. Amplified regions were TCR beta CDR3 sequences from RNA transcripts. Carried out on the TCR CDR3, a first-round RT-PCR used the HTBI primer set. TCRdb reanalysed the multiplex PCR reads using MiXCR and keeps one entry per CDR3 protein. The data hold 540,000 or so distinct CDR3 sequences, with 35% to 55% observed a single time. Germline CDR1 is MNHNS and CDR2 is SASEGT. The CDR3 extends over 15 amino acids. The junction had 15 bases not matched to a gene; V was cut back by 9 bases and J by 6 bases. Overall study findings and caveats: The model's output predicted ophthalmopathy at a median of about 5.9 months prior to onset.

The J gene is TRBJ1-1, the V gene TRBV6-1; 8 positions match TRBD1. This sequence was found in an adult woman with Graves' disease, either hyperthyroidism or ophthalmopathy (not recorded which). Specimen: peripheral blood or thyroid tissue (not recorded which). CDR3 in amino acids: CASRLRWQGASEAFF. CDR3 coding DNA: TGTGCCAGTCGTCTACGGTGGCAGGGGGCTTCTGAAGCTTTCTTT.